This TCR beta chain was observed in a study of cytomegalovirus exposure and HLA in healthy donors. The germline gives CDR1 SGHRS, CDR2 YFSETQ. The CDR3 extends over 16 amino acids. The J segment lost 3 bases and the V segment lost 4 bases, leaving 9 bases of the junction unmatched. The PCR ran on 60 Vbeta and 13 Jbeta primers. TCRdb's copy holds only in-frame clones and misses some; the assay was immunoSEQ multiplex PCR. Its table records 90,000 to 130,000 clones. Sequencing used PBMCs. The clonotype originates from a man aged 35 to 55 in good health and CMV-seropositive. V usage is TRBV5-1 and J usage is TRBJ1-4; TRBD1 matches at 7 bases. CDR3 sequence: CASSPLPGQSNEKLFF. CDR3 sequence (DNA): TGCGCCAGCAGCCCGCTACCGGGACAGTCTAATGAAAAACTGTTTTTT.